This T cell receptor (beta chain) was recorded in a study of blood T cell repertoires in COVID-19. Study-level information: Samples came from the United States, Italy and Spain, spanning acute and convalescent COVID-19. T cells, B-cell-depleted T cells, or PBMCs supplied cDNA or gDNA.

The CDR3 has 14 residues. The J segment lost 7 bases and the V segment lost 0 bases, leaving 4 bases of the junction unmatched. Per the germline V gene, CDR1 is SQVTM and CDR2 is ANQGSEA. Patients from Seattle were sampled longitudinally, starting during active infection. The repertoire was sequenced with immunoSEQ multiplex PCR; TCRdb's copy has only in-frame clones and lacks some. The repertoire consists of approximately 44,000 clones, with roughly nine tenths occurring once and the leading ten covering approximately 0.35%. This clone appeared once. The chain links TRBV29-1 to TRBJ1-4; TRBD1 matches 8 bases. Source material: peripheral blood. The TCR originated in a man aged 45 to 65 with COVID-19, enrolled during active disease. For the CDR3, the DNA is TGCAGCGTTGAAGACGGACAGGGCGGTGAAAAACTGTTTTTT. The encoded protein is CSVEDGQGGEKLFF.